The clone carrying this T cell receptor (beta chain) was observed once. Its antigen is undetermined. This entry is derived from a study of graft-versus-host responses after intestinal transplantation. Deletions cut 5 bases from V and 4 bases from J, with 8 bases between. This CDR3 has 11 amino acids. Germline-derived CDR1 and CDR2 are DFQATT and SNEGSKA (reference sequence). Here immunoSEQ multiplex PCR was the method, and the copy in TCRdb shows in-frame clones only, minus some. The sample has roughly 93,000 clones, about 93% seen once. This rearrangement joins TRBV20-1 to TRBJ1-2, with unresolved D. The TCR originated in a human donor who received an intestinal transplant. This specimen consisted of unstimulated CD8+ T cells sorted from spleen or lymph node cells, obtained before intestinal transplant. The CDR3 sequence: CSARVGYGYTF. CDR3 DNA: TGCAGTGCTCGGGTGGGCTATGGCTACACCTTC.